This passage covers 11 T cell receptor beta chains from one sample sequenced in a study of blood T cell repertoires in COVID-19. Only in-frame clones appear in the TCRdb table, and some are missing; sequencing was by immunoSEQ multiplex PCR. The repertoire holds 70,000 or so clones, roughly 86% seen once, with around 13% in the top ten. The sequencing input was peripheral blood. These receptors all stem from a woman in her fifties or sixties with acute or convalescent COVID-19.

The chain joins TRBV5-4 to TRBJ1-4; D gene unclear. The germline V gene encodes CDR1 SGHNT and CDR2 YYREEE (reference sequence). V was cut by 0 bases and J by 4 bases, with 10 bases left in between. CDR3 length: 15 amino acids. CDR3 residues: CASSLDVGRNEKLFF. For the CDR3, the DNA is TGTGCCAGCAGCTTGGATGTGGGCCGTAATGAAAAACTGTTTTTT.

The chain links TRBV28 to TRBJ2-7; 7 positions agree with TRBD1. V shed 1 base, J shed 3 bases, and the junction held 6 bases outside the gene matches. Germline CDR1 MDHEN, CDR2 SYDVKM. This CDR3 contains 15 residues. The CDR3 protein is CASSLSRDSVYEQYF. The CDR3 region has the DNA TGTGCCAGCAGTTTATCCCGGGACAGTGTCTACGAGCAGTACTTC.

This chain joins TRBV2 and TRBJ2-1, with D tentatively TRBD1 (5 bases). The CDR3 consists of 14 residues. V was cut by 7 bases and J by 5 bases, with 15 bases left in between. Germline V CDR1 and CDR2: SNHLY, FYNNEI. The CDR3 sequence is CASILDPQDNEQFF. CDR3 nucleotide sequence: TGTGCCAGCATTCTAGACCCACAGGACAATGAGCAGTTCTTC.

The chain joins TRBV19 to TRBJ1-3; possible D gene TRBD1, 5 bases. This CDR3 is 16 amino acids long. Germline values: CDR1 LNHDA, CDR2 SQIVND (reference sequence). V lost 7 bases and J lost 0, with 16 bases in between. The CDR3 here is CASIGGRRTSGNTIYF. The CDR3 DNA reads TGTGCCAGTATCGGGGGACGGAGGACCTCTGGAAACACCATATATTTT.

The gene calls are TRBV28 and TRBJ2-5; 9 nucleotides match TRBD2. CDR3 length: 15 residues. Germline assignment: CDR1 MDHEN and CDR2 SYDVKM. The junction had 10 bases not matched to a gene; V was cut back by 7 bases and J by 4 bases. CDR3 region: CASILSGGAGETQYF. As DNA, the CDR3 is TGTGCCAGCATCCTTAGCGGGGGTGCGGGAGAGACCCAGTACTTC.

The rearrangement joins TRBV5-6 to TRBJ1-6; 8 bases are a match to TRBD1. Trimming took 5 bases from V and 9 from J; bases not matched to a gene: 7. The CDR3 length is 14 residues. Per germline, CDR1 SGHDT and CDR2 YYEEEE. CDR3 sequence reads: CASSYGQGSSPLHF. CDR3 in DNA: TGTGCCAGCAGTTACGGACAGGGTAGTTCACCCCTCCACTTT.

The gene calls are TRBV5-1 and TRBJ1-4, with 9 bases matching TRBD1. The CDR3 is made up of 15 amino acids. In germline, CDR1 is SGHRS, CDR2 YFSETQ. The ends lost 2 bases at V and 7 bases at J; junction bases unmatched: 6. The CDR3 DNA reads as TGCGCCAGCAGCTTAACAGGGGGCGTAGGTGAAAAACTGTTTTTT. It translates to CASSLTGGVGEKLFF. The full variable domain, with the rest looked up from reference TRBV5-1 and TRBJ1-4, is KAGVTQTPRYLIKTRGQQVTLSCSPISGHRSVSWYQQTPGQGLQFLFEYFSETQRNKGNFPGRFSGRQFSNSRSEMNVSTLELGDSALYLCASSLTGGVGEKLFFGSGTQLSVL.

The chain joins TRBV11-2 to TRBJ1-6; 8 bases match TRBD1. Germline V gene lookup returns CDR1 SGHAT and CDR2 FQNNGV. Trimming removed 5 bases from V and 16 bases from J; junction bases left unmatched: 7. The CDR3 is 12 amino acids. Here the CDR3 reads CASSPMTGELHF. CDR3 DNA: TGTGCCAGCAGCCCTATGACAGGGGAGCTCCACTTT.

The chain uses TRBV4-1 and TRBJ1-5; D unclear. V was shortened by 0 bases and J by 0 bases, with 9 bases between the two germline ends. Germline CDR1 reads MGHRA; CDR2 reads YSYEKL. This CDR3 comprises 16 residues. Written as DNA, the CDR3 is TGCGCCAGCAGCCAAGATGGCCTTTATAGCAATCAGCCCCAGCATTTT. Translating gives CASSQDGLYSNQPQHF.

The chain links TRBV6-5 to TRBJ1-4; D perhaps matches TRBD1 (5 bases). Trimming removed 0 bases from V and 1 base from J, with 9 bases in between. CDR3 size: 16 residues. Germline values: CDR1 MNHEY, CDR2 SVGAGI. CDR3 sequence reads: CASSYSWGGTNEKLFF. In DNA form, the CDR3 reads TGTGCCAGCAGTTACTCTTGGGGGGGAACTAATGAAAAACTGTTTTTT.

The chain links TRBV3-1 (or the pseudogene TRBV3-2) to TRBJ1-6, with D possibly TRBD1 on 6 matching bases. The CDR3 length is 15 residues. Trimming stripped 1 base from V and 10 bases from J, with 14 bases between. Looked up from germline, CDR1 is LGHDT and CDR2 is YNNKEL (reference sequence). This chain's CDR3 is CASSQVPGEGSPLHF. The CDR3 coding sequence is TGTGCCAGCAGCCAAGTGCCAGGGGAAGGATCACCCCTCCACTTT.